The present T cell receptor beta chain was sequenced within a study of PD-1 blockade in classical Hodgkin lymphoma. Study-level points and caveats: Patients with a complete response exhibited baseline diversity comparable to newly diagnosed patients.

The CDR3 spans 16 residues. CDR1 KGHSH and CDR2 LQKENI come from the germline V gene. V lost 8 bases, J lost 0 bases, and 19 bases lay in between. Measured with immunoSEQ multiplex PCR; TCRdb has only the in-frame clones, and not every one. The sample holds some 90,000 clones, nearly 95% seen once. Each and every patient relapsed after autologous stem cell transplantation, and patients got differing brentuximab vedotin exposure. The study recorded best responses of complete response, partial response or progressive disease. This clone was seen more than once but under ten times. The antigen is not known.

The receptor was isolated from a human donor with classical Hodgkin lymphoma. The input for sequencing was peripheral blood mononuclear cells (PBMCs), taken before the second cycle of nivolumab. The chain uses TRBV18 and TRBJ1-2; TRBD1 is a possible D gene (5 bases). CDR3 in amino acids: CASLKGPSTANYGYTF. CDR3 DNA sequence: TGTGCCAGCCTCAAGGGACCCTCCACCGCTAACTATGGCTACACCTTC.